This T cell receptor beta chain was profiled in a study of blood T cell repertoires in COVID-19. Study information: PBMCs, B-cell-depleted T cells, or T cells were the source of the cDNA or gDNA that made up the material.

Assay used: immunoSEQ multiplex PCR; TCRdb lists only in-frame clones, some missing. The repertoire holds 200,000 to 300,000 clones, with approximately 82% as singletons. In germline, CDR1 is SGHVS, CDR2 FQNEAQ. V lost 8 bases, J lost 0 bases, and 19 bases lay in between. The CDR3 length is 17 residues. Sequencing input: peripheral blood. The TCR comes from a man aged 40-50 years who had recovered from COVID-19. The chain combines TRBV7-8 with TRBJ1-4, with a tentative D call TRBD1 (5 bases). CDR3 in DNA: TGTGCCAGCGGGAAAATCAGGGCGCTGACAACTAATGAAAAACTGTTTTTT. It translates to CASGKIRALTTNEKLFF.